The clone carrying this T cell receptor (beta chain) was seen once. The data are from a study of OX40 agonist ivuxolimab in advanced cancers. Study background: Patients receiving dose escalation had hepatocellular carcinoma, melanoma, renal cell or head and neck cancer.

The assay was immunoSEQ multiplex PCR, and TCRdb's table has in-frame clones only and misses some. Of roughly 72,000 clones in the sample, about 84% are singletons; the top ten hold around 5%. The CDR3 spans 15 residues. Germline trimming cut 4 bases from V and 5 bases from J; bases unmatched to any gene: 8. Per germline, CDR1 SGHRS and CDR2 YFSETQ. The chain employs TRBV5-1 and TRBJ2-5; 10 bases agree with TRBD2. The TCR sequence derives from an adult with an advanced solid tumor such as melanoma, head and neck, liver or kidney cancer. This sample comprised CD4+ or CD8+ T cells sorted from blood, obtained in a trial of the OX40 agonist ivuxolimab. CDR3 DNA: TGCGCCAGCAGCGCGTCACTAGCGGGACTGGAGACCCAGTACTTC. Its translation: CASSASLAGLETQYF.